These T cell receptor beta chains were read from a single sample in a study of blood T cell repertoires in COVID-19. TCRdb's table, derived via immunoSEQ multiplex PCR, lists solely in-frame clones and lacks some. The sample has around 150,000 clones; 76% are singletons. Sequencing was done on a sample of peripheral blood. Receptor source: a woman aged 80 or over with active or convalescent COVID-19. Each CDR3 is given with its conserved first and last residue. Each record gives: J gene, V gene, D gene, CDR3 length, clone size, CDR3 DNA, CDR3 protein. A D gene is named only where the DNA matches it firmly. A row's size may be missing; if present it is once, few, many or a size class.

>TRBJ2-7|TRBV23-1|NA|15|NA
TGCGCCAGCAGTCAATCGAACGAGGAAAACTACGAGCAGTACTTC
CASSQSNEENYEQYF
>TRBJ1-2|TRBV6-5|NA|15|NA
TGTGCCAGCAGTTACTCGCAGGGGATAAACTATGGCTACACCTTC
CASSYSQGINYGYTF
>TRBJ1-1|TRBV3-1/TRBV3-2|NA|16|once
TGTGCCAGCAGCCTACACGGGGGGGTTACGAGGACTGAAGCTTTCTTT
CASSLHGGVTRTEAFF
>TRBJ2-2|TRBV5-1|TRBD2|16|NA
TGCGCCAGCAGCCCGACTAGCGGGACTAACACCGGGGAGCTGTTTTTT
CASSPTSGTNTGELFF
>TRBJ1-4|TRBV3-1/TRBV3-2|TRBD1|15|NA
TGTGCCAGCAGCCCCCTTGGACAGGGAAATGAAAAACTGTTTTTT
CASSPLGQGNEKLFF
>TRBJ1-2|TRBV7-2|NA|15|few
TGTGCCAGCAGCTCGACAGGCGCTGGGAACTATGGCTACACCTTC
CASSSTGAGNYGYTF
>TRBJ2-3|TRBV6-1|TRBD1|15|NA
TGTGCCAGCAGTGATAGGACAGGGTTCACAGATACGCAGTATTTT
CASSDRTGFTDTQYF
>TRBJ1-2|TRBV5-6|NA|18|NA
TGTGCCAGCAGCTTGCGTCGGGATATCCGGCGGGAGAACTATGGCTACACCTTC
CASSLRRDIRRENYGYTF
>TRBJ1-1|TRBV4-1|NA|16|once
TGCGCCAGCAGGCGGACAGCCGGACTGGGTAACACTGAAGCTTTCTTT
CASRRTAGLGNTEAFF
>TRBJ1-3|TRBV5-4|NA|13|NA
TGTGCCAGCAGCTTGGCAGGGATGAACACCATATATTTT
CASSLAGMNTIYF
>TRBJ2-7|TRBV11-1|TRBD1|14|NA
TGTGCCAGCAGCTTCGACAGGGGACGGGGCGAGCAGTACTTC
CASSFDRGRGEQYF
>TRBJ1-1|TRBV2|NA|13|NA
TGTGCCAGCGGAGGGGATGTTGACACTGAAGCTTTCTTT
CASGGDVDTEAFF
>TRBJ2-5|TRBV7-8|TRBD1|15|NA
TGTGCCAGCAGCTCGAACAGGGGGCGGGAAGAGACCCAGTACTTC
CASSSNRGREETQYF
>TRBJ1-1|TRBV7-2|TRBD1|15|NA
TGTGCCAGCAGCTTAGGGCCGGGACAGATGGATAAAGCTTTCTTT
CASSLGPGQMDKAFF
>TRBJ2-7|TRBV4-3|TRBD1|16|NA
TGCGCCAGCAGCCAAGGTCCGGGACAGGGGGACCACGAGCAGTACTTC
CASSQGPGQGDHEQYF
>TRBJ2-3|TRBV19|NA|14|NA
TGTGCCACCTCCGGCGGGGCGGCAACAGATACGCAGTATTTT
CATSGGAATDTQYF
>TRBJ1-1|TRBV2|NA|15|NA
TGTGCCAGCAGTGAAGGGGCGAGAAGGAACACTGAAGCTTTCTTT
CASSEGARRNTEAFF
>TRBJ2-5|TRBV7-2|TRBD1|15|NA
TGTGCCAGCAGCGTAGTGACAGGGGGCGGGGAGACCCAGTACTTC
CASSVVTGGGETQYF
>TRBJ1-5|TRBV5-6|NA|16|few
TGTGCCAGCAGCTTGGGGGCAGCTAATAGCAATCAGCCCCAGCATTTT
CASSLGAANSNQPQHF
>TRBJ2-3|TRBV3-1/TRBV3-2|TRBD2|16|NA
TGTGCCAGCAGCCAAGACCAGCGGGGGGGCACAGATACGCAGTATTTT
CASSQDQRGGTDTQYF
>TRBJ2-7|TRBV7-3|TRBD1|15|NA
TGTGCCAGCAGCCCCGGGACAGGGTCATCCCACGAGCAGTACTTC
CASSPGTGSSHEQYF
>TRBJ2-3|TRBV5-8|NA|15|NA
TGTGCCAGCAGCTCGGGGGTAGGAAACACAGATACGCAGTATTTT
CASSSGVGNTDTQYF
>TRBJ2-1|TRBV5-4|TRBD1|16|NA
TGTGCCAGCAGCTCGGGACAGGGGGCAGGGTACAATGAGCAGTTCTTC
CASSSGQGAGYNEQFF
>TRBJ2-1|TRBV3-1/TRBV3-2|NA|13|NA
TGTGCCAGCAGCCAGGGGGCGCGGTATGAGCAGTTCTTC
CASSQGARYEQFF
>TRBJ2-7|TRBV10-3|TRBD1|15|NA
TGTGCCATCAGCCGGAGAACAGGGGACTCCTACGAGCAGTACTTC
CAISRRTGDSYEQYF
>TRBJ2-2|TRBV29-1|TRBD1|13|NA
TGCAGCGTTGGGACAGGGAACACCGGGGAGCTGTTTTTT
CSVGTGNTGELFF
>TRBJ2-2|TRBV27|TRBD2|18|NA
TGTGCCAGCAGTCTACTCGGACTAGCGGGGGCAACCACCGGGGAGCTGTTTTTT
CASSLLGLAGATTGELFF
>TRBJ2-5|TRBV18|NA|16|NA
TGTGCCAGCTCACCCCTTGGGCCCTCCCCACAAGAGACCCAGTACTTC
CASSPLGPSPQETQYF
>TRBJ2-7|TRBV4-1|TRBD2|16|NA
TGCGCCAGCAGCCAAGCCCCTAGCGGGGGCTCCTACGAGCAGTACTTC
CASSQAPSGGSYEQYF
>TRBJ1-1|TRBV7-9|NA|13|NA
TGTGCCAGCAGCTTTACAGGGCCCACTGAAGCTTTCTTT
CASSFTGPTEAFF
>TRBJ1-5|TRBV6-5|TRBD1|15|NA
TGTGCCAGCAGTTTCGACAGGGCGGGCAATCAGCCCCAGCATTTT
CASSFDRAGNQPQHF
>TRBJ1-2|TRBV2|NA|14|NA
TGTGCCAGCCGAGGAAATACTGGAGGGTATGGCTACACCTTC
CASRGNTGGYGYTF